This is a list of T cell receptor beta chains from one sample in a study of early T cells in non-severe SARS-CoV-2 infection. TCRdb itself ran the 5' RACE reads through MiXCR, one entry per CDR3 protein. The sample holds tens of thousands of distinct CDR3 sequences, less than 7% seen once. The sequencing used whole blood, collected at baseline. These receptors all come from an adult who was a healthcare worker with PCR-confirmed SARS-CoV-2 infection or an uninfected control (not recorded which). CDR3s include the opening cysteine and the closing phenylalanine or tryptophan. Each record gives: D gene, V gene, CDR3 protein. A D gene is named only where the DNA matches it firmly.

>-|TRBV6-2/TRBV6-3
CASTAARYSYEQYF
>-|TRBV4-3
CASSQDYPNYGYTF
>TRBD1|TRBV4-1
CASSLRQKTGTGANVLTF
>TRBD1|TRBV11-2
CASSDGTASSYEQYF
>TRBD2|TRBV6-4
CASSDSSGSLSSYNEQFF
>-|TRBV6-6
CASSPTRDTDTQYF
>-|TRBV7-9
CASSSGGHTKETQYF
>TRBD1|TRBV5-1
CASSLVGGGQTEAFF
>-|TRBV5-6
CASSLKAADNYGYTF
>TRBD2|TRBV7-8
CASSLLAGGLAKNIQYF
>-|TRBV20-1
CSARGQGYEQYF
>-|TRBV7-9
CASSPGKGVPNQPQHF
>-|TRBV6-6
CASSYSEGTYGYTF
>TRBD1|TRBV28
CASSLAGGLSGYEQYF
>-|TRBV10-3
CAIRSSSRTGYGYTF
>TRBD1|TRBV5-5
CASSRWGQTTYNEQFF
>TRBD2|TRBV10-1
CASSASGSYNEQFF
>-|TRBV12-3/TRBV12-4
CASTPSVGADSPLHF
>TRBD1|TRBV4-1
CASSQSGQGDTEAFF
>TRBD1|TRBV20-1
CSAFLGTAGNQPQHF
>-|TRBV7-2
CASSWDRSTDTQYF
>-|TRBV12-3/TRBV12-4
CASSFNGNTEAFF
>-|TRBV29-1
CSVHTFEGYEQYF
>TRBD1|TRBV28
CASSSLASDRKNIQYF
>-|TRBV4-1
CASSQVGTHEQYF
>TRBD2|TRBV4-1
CASSQGNSGNYEQYF
>TRBD1|TRBV7-2
CASSSMDRVTAVRQETQYF
>TRBD2|TRBV5-1
CASSSAGVSGKHNEQFF
>TRBD1|TRBV7-3
CASSSPRTGTGGAGPGANVLTF
>TRBD2|TRBV28
CASSLGWTGGAQYF
>-|TRBV18
CASSPSGNRPYEQYF
>TRBD1|TRBV19
CASSRSGTGGSEQYF
>-|TRBV20-1
CSARDPTTSAYEQYF
>-|TRBV7-2
CASSPERGHGEKLFF
>TRBD2|TRBV10-2
CASSEAGRAGRETQYF
>TRBD2|TRBV2
CASSDGAGGPLEFF
>TRBD2|TRBV6-4
CASRAGAGSDTQYF
>-|TRBV7-2
CASSFSGVGELFF
>TRBD1|TRBV6-2/TRBV6-3
CASSHALRDRVYEQYF
>-|TRBV7-3
CASSRSSYNEQFF
>-|TRBV9
CASSGVNSPLHF
>-|TRBV9
CASSVVSGLYNEQFF
>-|TRBV6-5
CATLVGLGRLNTEAFF
>TRBD2|TRBV11-2
CASSSPRLAVEQFF
>-|TRBV6-2/TRBV6-3
CASSYSEGGNEQFF
>-|TRBV6-2/TRBV6-3
CASSPGDRNTEAFF
>-|TRBV20-1
CSAQLPNGYTF
>TRBD2|TRBV27
CASRALAGAYEQYF
>-|TRBV30
CAWNSVGSYEQYF
>TRBD1|TRBV2
CASSNTGAGYEQYF
>-|TRBV18
CASAGSSGAGEKLFF
>TRBD1|TRBV2
CASSSTGGIEAFF
>TRBD1|TRBV19
CASSSGQENTEAFF